This T cell receptor beta chain was sequenced for a study of shared clonotypes between healthy human individuals. Concerning this clone itself: Antigen specificity is unknown.

Study-wide findings and caveats: Only blood was sampled; tissue repertoires likely differ. Generally, estimated richness proved larger in naive subsets than it did in memory subsets. Relative to clonotypes present in all four donors, those not shared had lower generation probabilities.

Profiling relied on immunoSEQ multiplex PCR, and the TCRdb table lists in-frame clones only, not all of them. The sample consists of roughly 2,300,000 clones, approximately 90% of them appearing once. CDR1 is SEHNR, CDR2 FQNEAQ, per germline (reference sequence). Trimming took off 5 bases at V and 1 base at J, with 8 bases between the two ends. CDR3 length: 14 amino acids. Sequencing used naive CD4+ T cells from PBMCs. Described subset: CD45RA+ positively selected. The source of this sequence is a man aged 18-30 years in good health. Some clones in this sample may be carry-over from other donors' samples. The V and J genes are TRBV7-9 and TRBJ2-2, with D possibly TRBD1 on 5 matching bases. CDR3 loop: CASSLDKNTGELFF. The DNA of the CDR3 is TGTGCCAGCAGCCTGGACAAGAACACCGGGGAGCTGTTTTTT.